These T cell receptor beta chains were read from a single sample in a study of T cells after yellow fever vaccination. In TCRdb, the 5' RACE reads were re-called with MiXCR into one record per CDR3 protein. The sample consists of hundreds of thousands of distinct CDR3 sequences, roughly a sixth of them appearing once. The material was PBMCs, obtained before the yellow fever booster vaccination. The receptors were sampled from a man aged 18 to 30 who received the YFV17D yellow fever vaccine. Both conserved end residues are part of each CDR3. A D gene is named only where the DNA matches it firmly. Only part of the rows carry a size: once, few, many, or a class if the clone is expanded.

cdr3_aa cdr3_nt j_call clone_size v_call d_call
CASSGSGASWSNQPQHF TGTGCCAGCAGTGGGTCAGGGGCGAGTTGGAGCAATCAGCCCCAGCATTTT TRBJ1-5 few TRBV12-3/TRBV12-4 .
CASRLVGGNQPQHF TGCGCCAGCAGGTTGGTGGGCGGCAATCAGCCCCAGCATTTT TRBJ1-5 . TRBV4-1 .
CASSSSGLAGPTDTQYF . TRBJ2-3 . TRBV12-3/TRBV12-4 .
CASSWTPGQENTGELFF TGTGCCAGCAGTTGGACCCCGGGACAGGAGAACACCGGGGAGCTGTTTTTT TRBJ2-2 few TRBV12-3/TRBV12-4 TRBD1
CASSYGTGGGTEAFF TGTGCCAGCAGTTACGGGACAGGGGGAGGGACTGAAGCTTTCTTT TRBJ1-1 . TRBV6-5 TRBD1
CATSEGTGAQETQYF TGTGCCACCTCAGAGGGCACGGGGGCCCAAGAGACCCAGTACTTC TRBJ2-5 many TRBV15 .
CASSTGTNQPQHF TGTGCCAGCAGCACCGGGACAAATCAGCCCCAGCATTTT TRBJ1-5 many TRBV7-2 .
CASGGTTLEAFF TGTGCCAGCGGGGGAACTACTCTTGAAGCTTTCTTT TRBJ1-1 few TRBV6-6 .
CASSLKGLAGASHKQFF TGTGCCAGCAGCTTAAAGGGACTAGCGGGGGCTTCGCACAAGCAGTTCTTC TRBJ2-1 few TRBV7-3 TRBD2
CASTIPGTPGELFF TGTGCCAGCACCATCCCCGGGACCCCCGGGGAGCTGTTTTTT TRBJ2-2 few TRBV28 .
CASSSGRSSYNEQFF TGTGCCAGCAGCTCGGGACGCAGCTCCTACAATGAGCAGTTCTTC TRBJ2-1 few TRBV7-9 .
CASSLEDGRGYTF TGTGCCAGCAGCCTGGAGGATGGCAGGGGCTACACCTTC TRBJ1-2 few TRBV7-9 .
CAISAARATGELFF TGTGCCATCAGTGCCGCACGGGCTACCGGGGAGCTGTTTTTT TRBJ2-2 few TRBV10-3 .
CASSSRPWTSLHEQFF TGTGCCAGCAGCTCTAGACCCTGGACTAGTCTCCATGAGCAGTTCTTC TRBJ2-1 few TRBV11-2 TRBD2
CASSGTGDAGELFF TGTGCCAGCTCCGGGACAGGGGACGCCGGGGAGCTGTTTTTT TRBJ2-2 many TRBV25-1 TRBD1
CASSLDSRRVLLTPHGELFF TGTGCCAGCAGCTTAGATTCGAGAAGGGTCCTTCTAACCCCCCACGGGGAGCTGTTTTTT TRBJ2-2 . TRBV11-2 .
CASSGTQGAGTQYF TGTGCCAGCAGTGGGACCCAAGGGGCGGGGACCCAGTACTTC TRBJ2-5 . TRBV6-6 .
CASSSRLAGQVDTQYF TGTGCCAGCAGCTCGAGACTAGCGGGGCAGGTAGATACGCAGTATTTT TRBJ2-3 few TRBV7-9 TRBD2
CASSEQASYNEQFF TGTGCCAGCAGCGAACAGGCCTCCTACAATGAGCAGTTCTTC TRBJ2-1 . TRBV6-2/TRBV6-3 .
CASSQDPSGEVVEQYF TGCGCCAGCAGCCAAGACCCTAGCGGGGAGGTGGTTGAGCAGTACTTC TRBJ2-7 . TRBV4-1 TRBD2
CASSALSRSTEAFF TGTGCCAGTAGTGCTCTTTCAAGGTCAACTGAAGCTTTCTTT TRBJ1-1 . TRBV19 .
CSVEQLRGSYGYTF TGCAGCGTTGAGCAACTCAGGGGTTCCTATGGCTACACCTTC TRBJ1-2 few TRBV29-1 .
CASSQDIGGSPLHF TGCGCCAGCAGCCAAGATATCGGGGGTTCGCCCCTCCACTTT TRBJ1-6 . TRBV4-3 .
CSATGTSSYNEQFF TGCAGCGCAACCGGGACGTCGTCCTACAATGAGCAGTTCTTC TRBJ2-1 many TRBV29-1 .
CASKRGAGADTQYF TGTGCCTCCAAGCGGGGGGCCGGGGCAGATACGCAGTATTTT TRBJ2-3 . TRBV9 TRBD2
CASSPKNTQYF TGTGCCAGCAGCCCGAAGAATACGCAGTATTTT TRBJ2-3 few TRBV7-9 .
CASSFYVSGKETQYF TGTGCCAGCAGCTTTTATGTTAGCGGGAAAGAGACCCAGTACTTC TRBJ2-5 . TRBV7-2 TRBD2
CASSAPGLAIRYNEQFF TGTGCCAGTAGTGCCCCCGGGCTAGCGATCCGATACAATGAGCAGTTCTTC TRBJ2-1 . TRBV19 .
CASSPVGPPNTEAFF TGTGCCAGCAGCCCTGTGGGGCCCCCCAACACTGAAGCTTTCTTT TRBJ1-1 . TRBV28 .
CASGRGTGEAFF TGTGCCAGCGGAAGGGGAACGGGTGAAGCTTTCTTT TRBJ1-1 few TRBV9 .
CASSQDPTTDTQYF TGTGCCAGCAGCCAAGATCCAACTACCGATACGCAGTATTTT TRBJ2-3 many TRBV4-2 .
CASGQSSGNTIYF TGTGCCAGCGGACAGAGCTCTGGAAACACCATATATTTT TRBJ1-3 many TRBV12-3/TRBV12-4 .
CASSFPREYKDTQYF TGTGCCAGCAGCTTTCCCAGGGAATATAAAGATACGCAGTATTTT TRBJ2-3 . TRBV7-9 .
CAIRGPLNTEAFF TGTGCCATCAGGGGGCCGCTGAACACTGAAGCTTTCTTT TRBJ1-1 few TRBV10-3 .
CASALSGGSGKTQYF TGCGCCAGCGCACTTAGCGGGGGCTCCGGGAAGACCCAGTACTTC TRBJ2-5 . TRBV5-1 TRBD2
CSVKIWVLTEAFF TGCAGCGTTAAAATTTGGGTGCTCACTGAAGCTTTCTTT TRBJ1-1 few TRBV29-1 .
CASSLTGSGDTQYF TGCGCCAGCAGCTTGACAGGGTCCGGAGATACGCAGTATTTT TRBJ2-3 . TRBV5-1 .
CASSVGRSGYTF TGTGCCAGCAGCGTAGGGAGGAGTGGCTACACCTTC TRBJ1-2 . TRBV9 .
CASSNRTRTSYEQYF TGTGCCAGCAGTAATCGGACGAGAACTTCCTACGAGCAGTACTTC TRBJ2-7 . TRBV7-9 .
CASSLEGLRNEQFF TGCGCCAGCAGCTTGGAAGGGTTGAGGAATGAGCAGTTCTTC TRBJ2-1 few TRBV5-1 .
CASSPFLSTGPNTGELFF TGTGCCAGCAGTCCCTTCCTCTCCACAGGCCCCAACACCGGGGAGCTGTTTTTT TRBJ2-2 . TRBV27 .
CATSPELLTDTQYF TGTGCCACCTCTCCTGAGTTACTCACAGATACGCAGTATTTT TRBJ2-3 few TRBV12-3/TRBV12-4 .
CASSLAGKNTGELFF TGTGCCAGCAGTTTAGCGGGCAAAAACACCGGGGAGCTGTTTTTT TRBJ2-2 few TRBV12-3/TRBV12-4 .
CSVGRVQETQYF TGCAGCGTTGGCAGGGTCCAAGAGACCCAGTACTTC TRBJ2-5 many TRBV29-1 .
CASSAWAGRINTIYF TGTGCCAGCAGTGCCTGGGCAGGGAGAATAAACACCATATATTTT TRBJ1-3 few TRBV27 .
CASSLRLGGGLEETQYF TGTGCCAGCAGCCTGCGACTGGGCGGGGGACTAGAAGAGACCCAGTACTTC TRBJ2-5 . TRBV4-2 TRBD2
CASRPGQLSNEKLFF TGTGCCAGCAGGCCTGGACAGCTCTCTAATGAAAAACTGTTTTTT TRBJ1-4 many TRBV6-5 .
CASSLLQGPGYTF TGTGCCAGCAGTTTATTACAGGGGCCCGGCTACACCTTC TRBJ1-2 few TRBV28 TRBD1
CASSRTGESHTEAFF TGTGCCAGCAGCCGGACAGGGGAGAGTCACACTGAAGCTTTCTTT TRBJ1-1 few TRBV9 TRBD1
CASPPGSSGDGGYTF TGTGCCAGCCCTCCCGGGTCGTCAGGGGACGGCGGCTACACCTTC TRBJ1-2 . TRBV18 .
CASARDPNSPLHF TGTGCCAGTGCGAGAGATCCAAATTCACCCCTCCACTTT TRBJ1-6 . TRBV3-1 .
CASSPGGGYGYTF TGTGCCAGCAGCCCAGGCGGAGGGTATGGCTACACCTTC TRBJ1-2 many TRBV7-6 .
CSARLPGGEGNTIYF TGCAGTGCTAGACTCCCTGGGGGAGAAGGAAACACCATATATTTT TRBJ1-3 . TRBV20-1 .
CSARASGGAADTQYF TGCAGTGCTAGAGCTAGCGGGGGGGCAGCAGATACGCAGTATTTT TRBJ2-3 . TRBV20-1 TRBD2
CSVSGDTEAFF TGCAGTGTCTCTGGGGACACTGAAGCTTTCTTT TRBJ1-1 . TRBV20-1 .
CASSYSGVPYGYTF TGTGCCAGCAGTTACTCAGGGGTTCCCTATGGCTACACCTTC TRBJ1-2 few TRBV12-3/TRBV12-4 .
CASSPQGDTRYNSPLHF TGTGCCAGCAGCCCACAGGGGGATACACGTTATAATTCACCCCTCCACTTT TRBJ1-6 . TRBV9 TRBD1
CSASSNYEQYF TGCAGTGCTAGCTCGAACTACGAGCAGTACTTC TRBJ2-7 few TRBV20-1 .
CASSEGLAGGPDTQYF TGTGCCAGCAGTGAGGGACTAGCGGGGGGGCCAGATACGCAGTATTTT TRBJ2-3 few TRBV6-4 TRBD2